This T cell receptor (beta chain) was identified in a study of early T cells in non-severe SARS-CoV-2 infection. This clonotype was observed a handful of times. Unique molecular identifiers were added to individual cDNA molecules. TCRdb used MiXCR to reprocess the 5' RACE reads, holding one entry per CDR3 protein. The sample lists tens of thousands of distinct CDR3 sequences; about 10% were seen once. The receptor comes from an adult who was a healthcare worker with PCR-confirmed SARS-CoV-2 infection or an uninfected control (not recorded which). Sequencing was performed on whole blood.

In DNA, the CDR3 is TGCGCCAGCAGCGTGACAGGGGGGATCAACACTGAAGCTTTCTTT. Translated: CASSVTGGINTEAFF. This chain joins TRBV10-2 and TRBJ1-1; 9 bases are shared with TRBD1. V shed 6 bases, J shed 2 bases, and the junction held 7 bases outside the gene matches. Germline V CDR1 and CDR2: WSHSY, SAAADI. The CDR3 totals 15 residues.